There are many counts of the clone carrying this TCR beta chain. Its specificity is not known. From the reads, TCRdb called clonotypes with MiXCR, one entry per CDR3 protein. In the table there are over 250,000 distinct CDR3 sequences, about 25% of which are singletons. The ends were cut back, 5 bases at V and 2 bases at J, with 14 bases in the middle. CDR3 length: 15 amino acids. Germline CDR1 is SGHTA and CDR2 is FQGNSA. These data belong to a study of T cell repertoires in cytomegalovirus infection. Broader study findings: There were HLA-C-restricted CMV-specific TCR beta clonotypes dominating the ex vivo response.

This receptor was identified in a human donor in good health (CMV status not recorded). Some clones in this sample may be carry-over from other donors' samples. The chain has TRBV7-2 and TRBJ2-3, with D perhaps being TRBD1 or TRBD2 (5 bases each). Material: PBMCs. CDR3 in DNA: TGTGCCAGCAGCGCCCGGGACCGCAACACAGATACGCAGTATTTT. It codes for CASSARDRNTDTQYF.